This T cell receptor beta chain was sequenced in a study of blood T cell repertoires in COVID-19 (dated by TCRdb to 2020 to 2021). Describing the broader study: Samples from collaborators originated in the United States, Italy and Spain and spanned both the acute and convalescent phases of COVID-19. The material from the prospective study consisted of cDNA or gDNA derived from T cells, B-cell-depleted T cells, or PBMCs. The dataset comprised deeply sampled blood TCRbeta repertoires from subjects exposed to, actively infected with, or recovered from COVID-19. The repertoires were released in a freely available public database meant as a resource for research on the immune response to SARS-CoV-2. The samples were drawn from the first 160 participants of the ongoing ImmuneRACE study and from 1,254 subjects provided by 6 global collaborators. The sample metadata nearly always contained a de-identified subject ID, COVID-19 status, age in years and sex. Where available, HLA class I and class II types were taken from metadata supplied by the sample provider and were not determined by assay-based typing. Study-wide conclusions, independent of this receptor: How much clinical and demographic metadata was included differed by source and by participant, and the metadata was provided uncurated.

The immunoSEQ Assay, a bias-controlled multiplex PCR, was used to amplify TCRbeta CDR3 regions from genomic DNA. Per the original workflow: Within the assay, amplification of reference gene primers was used to estimate how many nucleated cells each sample contained. Sequence reads were collapsed and filtered to measure the absolute abundance of every unique TCRbeta CDR3 rearrangement. For each sample, productive Simpson clonality was calculated as the square root of Simpson's diversity index across productive rearrangements. The immuneACCESS repertoire file appears here via TCRdb, limited to in-frame rearrangements. These files lack a portion of the clones; in checked studies, under half of the deficit traces to unresolved V genes, and the cause of the others is not known. Clone size and the V and J calls come from that table; the DNA yielded D and trimming. The sample data list under 250,000 clones, and 80% of these were observed just once. Jointly, the top ten make up around 13% of the sample.

Of note for this clone: Its antigen specificity is not known. Within one base of it there is no much larger clone, and no base qualities were kept.

Collaborating institutions collected whole blood in K2EDTA tubes following their own protocols. For TCRbeta analysis, collaborators shipped samples as frozen whole blood, isolated PBMCs, or DNA extracted from either of those sample types. Sequences SEHNR (CDR1) and FQNEAQ (CDR2) are obtained from the germline V gene (reference sequence). V is reduced by 2 bases and J by 0 bases, leaving a spacing of 16 bases between them. The CDR3 contains 17 residues, cysteine and phenylalanine counted. Only CDR3 DNA remains: 51 bases, in frame from the first base. Sequencing was done on a sample of peripheral blood. The sequence joins TRBV7-9 to TRBJ1-1; TRBD1 is a possible D gene, resting on 6 matching bases. This TCR came from a human donor in a cohort sampled during active COVID-19. In nucleotide form, the sequence is TGTGCCAGCAGCTTAATCGTGCCCCCAGGGGTGAACACTGAAGCTTTCTTT. This sequence encodes CASSLIVPPGVNTEAFF.